This T cell receptor (beta chain) emerged from a study of regulatory T cells in long-lasting Graves disease. Many counts were recorded for this clonotype. This CDR3 comprises 13 residues. CDR1 SGHRS and CDR2 YFSETQ come from the germline V gene. V was trimmed by 1 base and J by 7 bases, leaving 11 bases between them. Building the TCR beta libraries relied on iRepertoire HTBI primers, and CDR3 regions underwent Arm-PCR. TCRdb passed the multiplex PCR reads through MiXCR, listing each CDR3 protein once. This sample has approximately 470,000 distinct CDR3 sequences, with roughly 20% found just once. The time point is: persistent/refractory GD, antithyroid drugs over 5 years with positive TRAb. PBMCs were the source of the RNA used for TCR sequencing. The patients included were those that came from an endocrinology department in Xi'an, China.

This chain joins TRBV5-1 and TRBJ1-1; D call uncertain. The receptor comes from a female donor with Graves disease. Sequencing used peripheral blood mononuclear cells (PBMCs), obtained when the disease was refractory, from a patient treated with antithyroid drugs. The CDR3 DNA reads as TGCGCCAGCAGCTTGTCCCCAGGAAATGAAGCTTTCTTT. It specifies CASSLSPGNEAFF. Full variable domain (rest looked up from reference TRBV5-1 and TRBJ1-1): KAGVTQTPRYLIKTRGQQVTLSCSPISGHRSVSWYQQTPGQGLQFLFEYFSETQRNKGNFPGRFSGRQFSNSRSEMNVSTLELGDSALYLCASSLSPGNEAFFGQGTRLTVV.